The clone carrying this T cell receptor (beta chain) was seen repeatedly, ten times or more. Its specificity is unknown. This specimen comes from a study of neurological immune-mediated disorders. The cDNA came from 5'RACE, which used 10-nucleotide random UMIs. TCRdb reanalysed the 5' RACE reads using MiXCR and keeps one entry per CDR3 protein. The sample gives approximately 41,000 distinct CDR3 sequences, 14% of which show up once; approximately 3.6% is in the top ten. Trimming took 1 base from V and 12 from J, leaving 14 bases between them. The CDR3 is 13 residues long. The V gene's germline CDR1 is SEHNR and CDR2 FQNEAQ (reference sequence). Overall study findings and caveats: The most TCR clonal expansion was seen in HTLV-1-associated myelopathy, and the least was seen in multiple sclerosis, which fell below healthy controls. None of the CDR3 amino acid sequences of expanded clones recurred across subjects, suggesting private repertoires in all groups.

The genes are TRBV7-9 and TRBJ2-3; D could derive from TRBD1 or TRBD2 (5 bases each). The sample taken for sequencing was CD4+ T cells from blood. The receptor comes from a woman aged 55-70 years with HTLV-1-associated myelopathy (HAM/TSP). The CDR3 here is CASSLDSGLAQYF. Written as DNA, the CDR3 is TGTGCCAGCAGCTTAGACTCGGGGCTCGCCCAGTATTTT.